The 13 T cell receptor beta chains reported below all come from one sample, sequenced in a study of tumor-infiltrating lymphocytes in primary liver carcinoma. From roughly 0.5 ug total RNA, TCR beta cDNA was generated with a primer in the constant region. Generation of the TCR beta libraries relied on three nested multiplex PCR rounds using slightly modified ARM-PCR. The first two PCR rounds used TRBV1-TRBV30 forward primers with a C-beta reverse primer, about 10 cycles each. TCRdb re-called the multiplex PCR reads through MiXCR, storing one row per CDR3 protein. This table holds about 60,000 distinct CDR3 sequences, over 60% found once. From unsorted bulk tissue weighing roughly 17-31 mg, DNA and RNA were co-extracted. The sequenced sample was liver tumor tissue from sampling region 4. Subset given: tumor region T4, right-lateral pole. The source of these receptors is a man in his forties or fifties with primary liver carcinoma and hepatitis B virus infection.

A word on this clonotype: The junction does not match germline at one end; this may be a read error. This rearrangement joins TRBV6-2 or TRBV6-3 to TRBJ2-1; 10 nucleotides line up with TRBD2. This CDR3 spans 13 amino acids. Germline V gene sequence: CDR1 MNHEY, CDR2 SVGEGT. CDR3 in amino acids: CASRRSGRNERFF. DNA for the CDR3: TGTGCCAGCAGACGTAGCGGGAGGAATGAGCGGTTCTTC.

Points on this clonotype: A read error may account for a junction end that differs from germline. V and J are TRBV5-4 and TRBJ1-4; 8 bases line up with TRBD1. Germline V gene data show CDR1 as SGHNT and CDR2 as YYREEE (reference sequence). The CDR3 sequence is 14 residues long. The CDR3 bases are TGTGCCAGCAGCCCACGACCCGGGACAGGAACGTCTGGATTT. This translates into CASSPRPGTGTSGF.

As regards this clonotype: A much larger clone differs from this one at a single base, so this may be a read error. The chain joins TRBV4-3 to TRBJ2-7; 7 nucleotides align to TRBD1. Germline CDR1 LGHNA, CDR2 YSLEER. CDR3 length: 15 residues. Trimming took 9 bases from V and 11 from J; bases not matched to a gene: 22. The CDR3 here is CASNQDTGTVDAEYF. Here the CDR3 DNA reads TGCGCCAGTAACCAAGATACGGGGACAGTAGACGCGGAGTACTTC.

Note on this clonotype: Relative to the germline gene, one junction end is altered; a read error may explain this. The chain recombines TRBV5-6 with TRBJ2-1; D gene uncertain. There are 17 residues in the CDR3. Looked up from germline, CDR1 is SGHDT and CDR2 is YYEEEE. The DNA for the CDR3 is TGTGTCAGCAGCTTGGACCCAGGAATAAGCTCCTACAATGAGCAGTCCTTC. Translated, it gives CVSSLDPGISSYNEQSF.

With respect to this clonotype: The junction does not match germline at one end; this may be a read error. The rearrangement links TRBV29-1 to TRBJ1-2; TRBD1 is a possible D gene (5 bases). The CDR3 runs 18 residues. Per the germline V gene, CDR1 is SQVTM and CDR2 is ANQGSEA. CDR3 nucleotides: TGCAGCGTTGGGGCACCAACAGGAAGTCAAGTGGCTAACTATGGTTACACCTTC. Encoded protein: CSVGAPTGSQVANYGYTF.

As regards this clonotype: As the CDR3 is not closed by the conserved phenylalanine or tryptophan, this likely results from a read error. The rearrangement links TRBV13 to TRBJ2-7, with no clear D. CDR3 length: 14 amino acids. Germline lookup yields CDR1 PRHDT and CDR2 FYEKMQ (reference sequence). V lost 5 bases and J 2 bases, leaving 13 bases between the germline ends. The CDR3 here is CASSEGNSPYEQYL. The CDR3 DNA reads TGTGCCAGCAGCGAAGGGAATAGTCCCTACGAGCAGTACTTA.

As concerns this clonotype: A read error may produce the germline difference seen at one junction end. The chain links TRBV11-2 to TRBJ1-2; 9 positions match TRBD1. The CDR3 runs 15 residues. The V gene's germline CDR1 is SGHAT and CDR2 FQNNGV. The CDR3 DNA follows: TGCGCCAGCAGCCAAGACAGGGGGAAACTATATGGCTACACCTTC. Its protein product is CASSQDRGKLYGYTF.

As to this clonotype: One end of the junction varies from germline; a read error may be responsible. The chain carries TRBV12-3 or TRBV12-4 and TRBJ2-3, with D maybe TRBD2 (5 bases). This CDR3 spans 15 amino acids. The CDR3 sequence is CASSLRLALTDTQYF. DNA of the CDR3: TGCGCCAGCAGTTTAAGGCTAGCATTGACAGATACGCAGTATTTT.

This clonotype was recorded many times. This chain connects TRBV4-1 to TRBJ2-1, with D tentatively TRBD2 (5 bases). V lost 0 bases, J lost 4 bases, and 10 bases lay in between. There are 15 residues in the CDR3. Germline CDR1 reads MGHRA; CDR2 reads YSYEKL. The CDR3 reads CASSQEEVSYNEQFF. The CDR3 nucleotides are TGCGCCAGCAGCCAAGAGGAGGTTTCATACAATGAGCAGTTCTTC.

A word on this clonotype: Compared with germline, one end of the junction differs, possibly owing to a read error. The CDR3 DNA is TGTACCAGCAGCTGGGACTACAGACCCTGCGAACAGTTCTTC. As protein: CTSSWDYRPCEQFF. V and J are TRBV5-4 and TRBJ2-7; the match to TRBD2 covers 7 bases. TRBJ2-1 matches the DNA end more closely, so the J call is doubtful. This CDR3 has 14 amino acids. Germline V lookup: CDR1 SGHNT, CDR2 YYREEE (reference sequence).

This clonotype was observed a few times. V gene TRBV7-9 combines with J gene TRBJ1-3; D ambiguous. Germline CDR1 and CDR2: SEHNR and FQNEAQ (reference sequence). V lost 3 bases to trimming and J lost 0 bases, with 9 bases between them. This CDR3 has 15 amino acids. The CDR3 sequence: CASSFPGSSGNTIYF. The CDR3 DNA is TGTGCCAGCAGCTTCCCTGGCAGCTCTGGAAACACCATATATTTT.

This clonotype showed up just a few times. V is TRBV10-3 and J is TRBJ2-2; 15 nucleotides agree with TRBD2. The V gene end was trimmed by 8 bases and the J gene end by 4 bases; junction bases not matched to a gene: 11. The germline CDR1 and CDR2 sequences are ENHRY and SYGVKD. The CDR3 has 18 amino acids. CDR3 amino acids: CAIPRTSGRALGTGELFF. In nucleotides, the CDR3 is TGTGCCATCCCTCGGACTAGCGGGAGGGCCTTAGGCACCGGGGAGCTGTTTTTT.

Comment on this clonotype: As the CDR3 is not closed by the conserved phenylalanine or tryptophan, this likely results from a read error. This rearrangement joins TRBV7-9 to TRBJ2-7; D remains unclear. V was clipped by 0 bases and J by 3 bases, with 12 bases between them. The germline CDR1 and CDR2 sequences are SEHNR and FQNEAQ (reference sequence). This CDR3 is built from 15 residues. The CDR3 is CASSLAGTTNYEQYL. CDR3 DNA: TGTGCCAGCAGCTTAGCTGGCACAACCAACTACGAGCAGTACCTC.